The 27 T cell receptor beta chains in this list originate from one sample, sequenced in a study of beta chain features in type 1 diabetes listed by TCRdb under 2018. Study-level results and caveats: In all four CD4+ subsets, TCRB CDR3 length was moderately but significantly shorter in type 1 diabetes patients.

The library was produced with the immunoSEQ multiplex PCR assay. The entire isolated RNA was reverse transcribed using the High Capacity cDNA Reverse Transcription Kit, and thus expressed TCRB transcripts were sequenced. The immuneACCESS repertoire file appears here via TCRdb, limited to in-frame rearrangements. These files lack a portion of the clones; in checked studies, under half of the deficit traces to unresolved V genes, and the cause of the others is not known. The table for this sample lists over 600,000 clones; roughly 12% of them were counted only once. Around 0.12% of the sample is held by the ten biggest clonotypes. These TCRs are of unknown antigen specificity. Sequencing was performed on naive CD4+ T cells from blood. The sample's cell subset or site label, decoded: true naive CD4+ T cells. These receptor sequences come from a man aged 30 to 39 with type 1 diabetes.

This clone occurred a few times. CDR3 residues: CASSVVPETGVGTDTQYF. CDR3 bases: TGTGCCAGCAGCGTAGTCCCAGAAACAGGGGTCGGCACAGATACGCAGTATTTT. This chain uses TRBV9 with TRBJ2-3; 7 positions match TRBD1. CDR1 SGDLS and CDR2 YYNGEE come from the germline V gene. The CDR3 is 18 amino acids. With V trimmed by 0 bases and J by 1 base, 11 bases remained unmatched.

This chain joins TRBV7-2 and TRBJ1-1; no clear D. Germline-derived CDR1 and CDR2 are SGHTA and FQGNSA. This CDR3 is 11 amino acids long. Trimming removed 3 bases from V and 7 bases from J, with 6 bases in between. CDR3 amino acids: CASSLRVEAFF. CDR3 sequence (DNA): TGTGCCAGCAGCTTGCGGGTTGAAGCTTTCTTT.

This rearrangement joins TRBV9 to TRBJ2-3, with D perhaps TRBD1 (5 bases). The germline V and J ends were trimmed by 4 bases and 4 bases, with 10 bases remaining between them. The V gene's germline CDR1 is SGDLS and CDR2 YYNGEE. The CDR3 runs 13 residues. In DNA, the CDR3 is TGTGCCAGCAGCCAAGGACAATCAGATACGCAGTATTTT. Its protein is CASSQGQSDTQYF.

V gene TRBV29-1 combines with J gene TRBJ2-1, with 9 bases that match TRBD1. Per the germline V gene, CDR1 is SQVTM and CDR2 is ANQGSEA. The junction had 9 bases not matched to a gene; V was cut back by 8 bases and J by 7 bases. CDR3 size: 13 residues. The CDR3 here is CSTPGQGFNEQFF. The CDR3 region has the DNA TGCAGCACCCCGGGACAGGGTTTTAATGAGCAGTTCTTC.

The V and J genes are TRBV19 and TRBJ1-2; 8 bases align to TRBD1. The ends lost 4 bases at V and 7 bases at J; junction bases unmatched: 8. Germline CDR1 and CDR2: LNHDA and SQIVND (reference sequence). The CDR3 runs 14 residues. The CDR3 protein is CASSTPGQATGYTF. The CDR3 DNA follows: TGTGCCAGTAGTACACCGGGACAGGCTACTGGCTACACCTTC.

This clone was observed a handful of times. This chain uses TRBV5-4 with TRBJ2-6, with 8 bases that match TRBD1. This CDR3 is built from 17 residues. The trim removed 5 bases at V and 0 bases at J, leaving 7 bases unmatched. Germline assignment: CDR1 SGHNT and CDR2 YYREEE (reference sequence). CDR3 sequence (DNA): TGTGCCAGCAGGTCCGGGACAGGTCGCTCTGGGGCCAACGTCCTGACTTTC. This codes for CASRSGTGRSGANVLTF.

To note about this clone: The sample carries other DNA sequences with the same CDR3. The chain employs TRBV4-3 and TRBJ2-2, with D hard to call. In germline, CDR1 is LGHNA, CDR2 YSLEER. The CDR3 totals 13 residues. Trimming removed 0 bases at V and 3 bases at J, with 2 bases between. The CDR3 DNA follows: TGCGCCAGCAGCCAAGATTACACCGGGGAGCTGTTTTTT. It is translated as CASSQDYTGELFF.

This sequence joins TRBV11-2 and TRBJ2-4; no reliable D call. This CDR3 comprises 13 residues. The V end lost 6 bases, the J end lost 0 bases, and 6 bases lay between the germline ends. Germline assignment: CDR1 SGHAT and CDR2 FQNNGV. This CDR3 reads CASRSLAKNIQYF. For the CDR3, the DNA is TGTGCCAGCAGATCACTAGCCAAAAACATTCAGTACTTC. Variable domain in full (rest from reference TRBV11-2 and TRBJ2-4): EAGVAQSPRYKIIEKRQSVAFWCNPISGHATLYWYQQILGQGPKLLIQFQNNGVVDDSQLPKDRFSAERLKGVDSTLKIQPAKLEDSAVYLCASRSLAKNIQYFGAGTRLSVL.

This clone showed up just a few times. The V call is TRBV30, the J call TRBJ2-1; D might be TRBD2 (6 bases). The germline V gene encodes CDR1 GTSNPN and CDR2 SVGIG (reference sequence). This CDR3 contains 11 residues. The V end lost 7 bases, the J end lost 4 bases, and 8 bases lay between the germline ends. CDR3 sequence (DNA): TGTGCCTTCCGGGGGTACAATGAGCAGTTCTTC. Its protein is CAFRGYNEQFF.

This clone has only a few counts. The genes are TRBV27 and TRBJ2-3; possible D gene TRBD1, 6 bases. The V end lost 5 bases, the J end lost 1 base, and 10 bases lay between the germline ends. The CDR3 is 14 residues long. Germline CDR1 is MNHEY and CDR2 is SMNVEV (reference sequence). This CDR3 is CASSQGYGTDTQYF. Written as DNA, the CDR3 is TGTGCCAGCAGTCAGGGGTACGGCACAGATACGCAGTATTTT.

The rearrangement links TRBV6-6 to TRBJ2-2; 9 bases are shared with TRBD1. J was trimmed by 9 bases and V by 6 bases; bases with no gene match: 5. CDR3 length equals 13 residues. The germline gives CDR1 MNHNY, CDR2 SVGAGI (reference sequence). The CDR3 DNA reads as TGTGCCAGCAGAGCTACAGGGGGCAGGGAGCTGTTTTTT. Protein product: CASRATGGRELFF.

This clone was observed a handful of times. The gene calls are TRBV4-3 and TRBJ2-2; the D gene is possibly TRBD2 (5 bases). The V gene's germline CDR1 is LGHNA and CDR2 YSLEER. The CDR3 is made up of 15 amino acids. Trimming left V 1 base short and J 4 bases short, with 10 bases between. CDR3 region: CASSQVSRGTGELFF. The CDR3 coding sequence is TGCGCCAGCAGCCAAGTTAGCCGGGGCACCGGGGAGCTGTTTTTT.

This clone was picked up a small number of times. The chain combines TRBV6-1 with TRBJ2-7; no clear D. The CDR3 contains 14 residues. V was pared by 7 bases and J by 1 base, with 14 bases between. Germline V gene data show CDR1 as MNHNS and CDR2 as SASEGT. CDR3: CASNPSGSSYEQYF. The DNA for the CDR3 is TGTGCCAGCAACCCTTCCGGGTCATCCTACGAGCAGTACTTC.

This clone has only a few counts. This chain uses TRBV25-1 with TRBJ2-7; possibly TRBD1 for D (6 bases). Trimming removed 3 bases from V and 6 bases from J, with 21 bases in between. The CDR3 is 16 residues long. The V gene's germline CDR1 is MGHDK and CDR2 SYGVNS. CDR3 sequence reads: CASSDQDSVHVGEQYF. Here the CDR3 DNA reads TGTGCCAGCAGTGACCAGGACAGCGTCCACGTGGGCGAGCAGTACTTC.

V gene TRBV27 combines with J gene TRBJ1-5, with D perhaps TRBD1 (6 bases). The CDR3 runs 15 residues. The V end lost 5 bases, the J end lost 3 bases, and 14 bases lay between the germline ends. Per germline, CDR1 MNHEY and CDR2 SMNVEV (reference sequence). CDR3 protein: CASSGPGGLNQPQHF. The CDR3 bases are TGTGCCAGCAGTGGCCCGGGGGGCCTCAATCAGCCCCAGCATTTT.

The rearrangement joins TRBV7-6 to TRBJ2-3; D may be TRBD1 or TRBD2 (5 bases each). The CDR3 covers 16 residues. V was pared by 5 bases and J by 2 bases, with 17 bases between. CDR1 is SGHVS and CDR2 is FNYEAQ in the germline V gene. DNA for the CDR3: TGTGCCAGCAGCCTAACCGGGACGCCTTTCACAGATACGCAGTATTTT. As protein: CASSLTGTPFTDTQYF.

In this sample, this clone turned up a few times. The V call is TRBV7-9, the J call TRBJ1-1; D is ambiguous. V dropped 1 base and J dropped 5 bases, with 14 bases sitting between them. This CDR3 spans 15 amino acids. Germline V CDR1 and CDR2: SEHNR, FQNEAQ (reference sequence). CDR3 sequence: CASSLGTSTRTEAFF. The CDR3 region has the DNA TGTGCCAGCAGCTTAGGGACCTCAACGAGAACTGAAGCTTTCTTT. The variable domain in full, with the rest retrieved from reference TRBV7-9 and TRBJ1-1, is DTGVSQNPRHKITKRGQNVTFRCDPISEHNRLYWYRQTLGQGPEFLTYFQNEAQLEKSRLLSDRFSAERPKGSFSTLEIQRTEQGDSAMYLCASSLGTSTRTEAFFGQGTRLTVV.

The CDR3 nucleotides read TGCGCCAGCAGTGAGACTGGTATTGGGGGTAACTACGAGCAGTACTTC. Protein sequence: CASSETGIGGNYEQYF. The V gene is TRBV10-2, the J gene TRBJ2-7; TRBD1 or TRBD2 may be the D gene (5 bases each). This CDR3 region has 16 residues. V gave up 2 bases and J gave up 3 bases, with 17 bases separating them. Germline CDR1 reads WSHSY; CDR2 reads SAAADI.

The chain links TRBV28 to TRBJ2-7; a possible D gene is TRBD1 (6 bases). The CDR3 sequence is 12 residues long. The V gene lost 5 bases and the J gene lost 7 bases, with 12 bases spanning the gap. Germline loops: CDR1 MDHEN, CDR2 SYDVKM. CDR3 protein: CASSTGQPEQYF. CDR3 in DNA: TGTGCCAGCAGTACGGGACAACCTGAGCAGTACTTC. The full variable domain, in which reference TRBV28 and TRBJ2-7 provide the parts outside the CDR3, is DVKVTQSSRYLVKRTGEKVFLECVQDMDHENMFWYRQDPGLGLRLIYFSYDVKMKEKGDIPEGYSVSREKKERFSLILESASTNQTSMYLCASSTGQPEQYFGPGTRLTVT.

The CDR3 region has the DNA TGCAGCGGCCGACCGCTCCGCAAAGAGACCCAGTACTTC. Protein sequence: CSGRPLRKETQYF. The chain has TRBV29-1 and TRBJ2-5; no clear D gene. V shed 7 bases and J shed 3 bases, with 15 bases lying between them. Germline CDR1 is SQVTM and CDR2 is ANQGSEA. The CDR3 extends over 13 amino acids.

The chain joins TRBV18 to TRBJ1-4; D is ambiguous. CDR1 is KGHSH and CDR2 is LQKENI in the germline V gene. V lost 6 bases to trimming and J lost 5 bases, with 10 bases between them. CDR3 length equals 13 residues. DNA of the CDR3: TGTGCCAGCTCGCGAGGGAAGAATGAAAAACTGTTTTTT. Translation gives CASSRGKNEKLFF.

This clone was recorded a few times. The rearrangement uses TRBV4-3 and TRBJ2-7; no clear D. Germline V gives CDR1 LGHNA, CDR2 YSLEER. Trimming removed 0 bases from V and 4 bases from J, with 16 bases in between. The CDR3 runs 16 residues. The DNA for the CDR3 is TGCGCCAGCAGCCAAGAAACTAACAGTCCACCATACGAGCAGTACTTC. Translated, it gives CASSQETNSPPYEQYF.

This clone was counted a few times. The chain combines TRBV15 with TRBJ1-5, with 8 bases that match TRBD1. The CDR3 loop spans 15 amino acids. The trim removed 2 bases at V and 2 bases at J, leaving 2 bases unmatched. Germline V CDR1 and CDR2: LNHNV, YYDKDF (reference sequence). The CDR3 loop reads CATSRMGQGNQPQHF. For the CDR3, the DNA is TGTGCCACCAGCAGAATGGGACAGGGCAATCAGCCCCAGCATTTT.

The genes are TRBV5-1 and TRBJ2-1, with 10 bases aligning to TRBD1. CDR3 length: 19 residues. Trimming removed 1 base from V and 6 bases from J; junction bases left unmatched: 16. In germline, CDR1 is SGHRS, CDR2 YFSETQ. The chain's CDR3 is CASSLYGTSGTGDLNEQFF. The CDR3 coding sequence is TGCGCCAGCAGCTTGTACGGTACCTCCGGGACAGGGGATCTCAATGAGCAGTTCTTC.

This chain joins TRBV30 and TRBJ1-3; TRBD1 might be the D (6 bases). V dropped 4 bases and J dropped 0 bases, with 10 bases sitting between them. The CDR3 totals 14 residues. Germline V gives CDR1 GTSNPN, CDR2 SVGIG (reference sequence). In nucleotides, the CDR3 is TGTGCCTGGATAGACAGGTCCTCTGGAAACACCATATATTTT. Translation gives CAWIDRSSGNTIYF.

The sample holds a few counts of this clone. The chain joins TRBV27 to TRBJ2-5; D tentatively fits TRBD1 or TRBD2 (5 bases each). CDR3 length: 13 amino acids. CDR1 and CDR2 (germline): MNHEY, SMNVEV (reference sequence). V was shortened by 6 bases and J by 5 bases, with 13 bases between the two germline ends. The CDR3 DNA is TGTGCCAGCAGCTGGGGCCGCGGGGAGACCCAGTACTTC. Protein: CASSWGRGETQYF.

J is TRBJ2-5 and V is TRBV19; 13 bases fit TRBD2. V lost 0 bases, J lost 2 bases, and 0 bases stayed unmatched. This CDR3 is built from 16 residues. In germline, CDR1 is LNHDA, CDR2 SQIVND (reference sequence). CDR3 in DNA: TGTGCCAGTAGTATAGAGGGACTAGCGGGGCAAGAGACCCAGTACTTC. This sequence encodes CASSIEGLAGQETQYF.